The T cell receptor (beta chain) described here comes from a study of cytomegalovirus exposure and HLA in healthy donors. Germline values: CDR1 LNHDA, CDR2 SQIVND (reference sequence). CDR3 length: 13 amino acids. Trimming removed 4 bases from V and 7 bases from J, with 8 bases in between. As to this clone: What it binds is unknown.

Study findings and constraints: As a later analysis showed, several of the most significant clusters appeared to be linked to common viral pathogens. Testing in vitro showed three CMV-associated chains specific for CMV antigens. Across donors, most TCRs were seen rarely, yet some public ones were widespread.

PCR primers comprised 60 Vbeta and 13 Jbeta primers. The authors' processing: The count from a later analysis was some 83 million unique TCR beta chains, around 11 million of them shared. The method was immunoSEQ multiplex PCR; TCRdb's version includes in-frame clones alone and lacks a portion of them. V and J calls and clone size are those listed in that table; D and trimming were worked out from the DNA. The sample carries 150,000 to 200,000 clones, about 80% recorded once. Sequencing used PBMCs. The clonotype comes from a man aged 25 to 40 in good health and CMV-seropositive. The rearrangement joins TRBV19 to TRBJ1-6; D possibly corresponds to TRBD1 (6 bases). CDR3 coding DNA: TGTGCCAGTAGTACCAGGGGAAATTCACCCCTCCACTTT. Translation: CASSTRGNSPLHF. Full variable domain (missing parts from reference TRBV19 and TRBJ1-6): DGGITQSPKYLFRKEGQNVTLSCEQNLNHDAMYWYRQDPGQGLRLIYYSQIVNDFQKGDIAEGYSVSREKKESFPLTVTSAQKNPTAFYLCASSTRGNSPLHFGNGTRLTVT.